The 12 T cell receptor beta chains below were found in one sample sequenced in a study of T cell changes during pregnancy in multiple sclerosis. TCRdb's copy holds only in-frame clones and misses some; the assay was immunoSEQ multiplex PCR. The sample gives about 20,000 clones, approximately 90% of which show up once; around 0.57% is in the top ten. This sample comprised CD4+ T cells from peripheral blood mononuclear cells, obtained after pregnancy. These receptors came from a female donor in good health, enrolled as a control in a pregnancy study.

The chain links TRBV30 to TRBJ1-2; D is undetermined. CDR1 is GTSNPN, CDR2 SVGIG, per germline (reference sequence). With 5 bases removed from V and 4 bases from J, the gap between germline ends came to 14 bases. The CDR3 has 13 residues. CDR3 in DNA: TGTGCCTGGCGGACGGCGGGGAGCTATGGCTACACCTTC. It specifies CAWRTAGSYGYTF.

This clone was counted once. V and J are TRBV7-2 and TRBJ2-5, with D maybe TRBD2 (6 bases). The CDR3 has 13 amino acids. V lost 4 bases, J lost 5 bases, and 11 bases lay in between. Germline loops: CDR1 SGHTA, CDR2 FQGNSA. CDR3 loop: CASSSTRGETQYF. For the CDR3, the DNA is TGTGCCAGCAGCTCTACCCGGGGGGAGACCCAGTACTTC.

The rearrangement joins TRBV6-1 to TRBJ2-7; 8 nucleotides agree with TRBD1. Germline V gene lookup returns CDR1 MNHNS and CDR2 SASEGT. The CDR3 runs 13 residues. V trimming: 11 bases; J trimming: 2 bases; junction bases outside the gene matches: 8. The CDR3 coding sequence is TGTGCCGGCGGGTTGGACAGGGCCTACGAGCAGTACTTC. Its protein product is CAGGLDRAYEQYF.

The chain recombines TRBV10-3 with TRBJ1-2, with 9 bases that match TRBD1. After removal of 7 bases from V and 8 bases from J, the junction contained 11 bases not matched to a gene. Germline-derived CDR1 and CDR2 are ENHRY and SYGVKD. This CDR3 comprises 14 residues. CDR3 DNA: TGTGCCATCACCACCCGGGACAGGGTGGGGGGCTACACCTTC. Translated: CAITTRDRVGGYTF.

This chain uses TRBV5-8 with TRBJ2-2, with 9 bases that match TRBD1. Per the germline V gene, CDR1 is SGHTS and CDR2 is YDEGEE. V dropped 0 bases and J dropped 9; count of bases not matched to a gene: 9. CDR3 length equals 16 residues. CDR3 sequence: CASSLEHGTGRRELFF. The CDR3 bases are TGTGCCAGCAGCTTGGAACACGGGACAGGGAGGCGGGAGCTGTTTTTT.

This chain's CDR3 is CSYGEGGEGYTF. The CDR3 DNA reads TGCAGTTACGGGGAGGGGGGAGAAGGCTACACCTTC. This chain connects TRBV29-1 to TRBJ1-2, with D perhaps matching TRBD1 (6 bases). This CDR3 spans 12 amino acids. In germline, CDR1 is SQVTM, CDR2 ANQGSEA.

The V and J genes are TRBV7-8 and TRBJ1-4; D remains unclear. Germline CDR1 reads SGHVS; CDR2 reads FQNEAQ. The V gene lost 2 bases and the J gene lost 4 bases, with 8 bases spanning the gap. CDR3 length equals 14 residues. CDR3 residues: CASSLTSSNEKLFF. CDR3 DNA: TGTGCCAGCAGCTTAACTTCGAGTAATGAAAAACTGTTTTTT.

The chain combines TRBV19 with TRBJ2-3, with 7 bases lining up with TRBD2. The CDR3 sequence is 15 residues long. CDR1 LNHDA and CDR2 SQIVND come from the germline V gene (reference sequence). V gave up 3 bases and J gave up 3 bases; unmatched junction bases: 6. The CDR3 reads CASSMRSAGTDTQYF. DNA for the CDR3: TGTGCCAGTAGTATGCGGTCAGCGGGAACAGATACGCAGTATTTT.

The chain has TRBV5-4 and TRBJ2-3; a weak D match, TRBD1 (6 bases). Germline V CDR1 and CDR2: SGHNT, YYREEE (reference sequence). The germline V and J ends were trimmed by 1 base and 1 base, with 7 bases remaining between them. The length of the CDR3 is 14 residues. DNA of the CDR3: TGTGCCAGCAGCTTGTGGGGGCGCACAGATACGCAGTATTTT. Amino acid sequence: CASSLWGRTDTQYF.

The V call is TRBV5-6, the J call TRBJ1-1, with 7 bases that match TRBD1. Trimming removed 1 base from V and 1 base from J; junction bases left unmatched: 10. The CDR3 consists of 17 residues. Germline V CDR1 and CDR2: SGHDT, YYEEEE. The CDR3 DNA sequence: TGTGCCAGCAGCTTGACCACTCGGGGACAGAAGAACACTGAAGCTTTCTTT. Protein sequence: CASSLTTRGQKNTEAFF.

The J gene is TRBJ1-2, the V gene TRBV18; perhaps TRBD1 as D (6 bases). V dropped 5 bases and J dropped 4 bases, with 17 bases sitting between them. CDR3 length: 15 residues. The germline CDR1 and CDR2 sequences are KGHSH and LQKENI. The DNA of the CDR3 is TGTGCCAGCTCAGGTCAAGCTGGACAGATCTATGGCTACACCTTC. It specifies CASSGQAGQIYGYTF.

This clone was seen a single time. This sequence joins TRBV6-5 and TRBJ2-3; 12 bases line up with TRBD2. V shed 6 bases and J 4 bases; nucleotides not matched to a gene: 5. The CDR3 has 15 amino acids. Germline V gives CDR1 MNHEY, CDR2 SVGAGI. The CDR3: CASSGLAGKPDTQYF. DNA of the CDR3: TGTGCCAGCAGCGGACTAGCGGGAAAGCCAGATACGCAGTATTTT.